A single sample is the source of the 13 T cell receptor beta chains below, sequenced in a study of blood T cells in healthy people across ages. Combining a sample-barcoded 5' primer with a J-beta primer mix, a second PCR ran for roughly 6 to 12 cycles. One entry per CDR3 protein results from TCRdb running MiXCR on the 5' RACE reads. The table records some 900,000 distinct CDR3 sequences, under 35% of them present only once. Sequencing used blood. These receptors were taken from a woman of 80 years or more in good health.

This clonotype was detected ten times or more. The CDR3 spells CASREVDRSYGYTF. The CDR3 DNA follows: TGTGCCAGCAGAGAAGTGGACAGGTCGTATGGCTACACCTTC. This sequence joins TRBV6-2 or TRBV6-3 and TRBJ1-2; 7 bases match TRBD1. The CDR3 has 14 residues. With 6 bases clipped from V and 5 bases from J, the junction kept 9 bases outside the gene matches. Germline V gene sequence: CDR1 MNHEY, CDR2 SVGEGT.

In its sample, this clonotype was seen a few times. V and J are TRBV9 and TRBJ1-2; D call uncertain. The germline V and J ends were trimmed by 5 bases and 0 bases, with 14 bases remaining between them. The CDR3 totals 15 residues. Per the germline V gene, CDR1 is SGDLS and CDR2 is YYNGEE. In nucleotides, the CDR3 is TGTGCCAGCAGATTACTCAGTACTCCTAACTATGGCTACACCTTC. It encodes CASRLLSTPNYGYTF.

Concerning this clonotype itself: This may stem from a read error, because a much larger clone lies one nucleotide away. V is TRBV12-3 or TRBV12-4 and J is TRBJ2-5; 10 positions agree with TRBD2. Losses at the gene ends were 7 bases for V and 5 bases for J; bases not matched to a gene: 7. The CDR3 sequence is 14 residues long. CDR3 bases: TGTGCCAGCAAAGAGCGGGGGGGCCACGAGACCCAGTACTTC. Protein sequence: CASKERGGHETQYF.

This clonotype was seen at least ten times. In DNA form, the CDR3 reads TGCGCCAGCAGCCGATCCCCTACAGATACGCAGTATTTT. Translating it yields CASSRSPTDTQYF. J is TRBJ2-3 and V is TRBV4-3; D unclear. The V gene lost 4 bases and the J gene lost 3 bases, with 8 bases spanning the gap. Germline CDR1 and CDR2: LGHNA and YSLEER. This CDR3 spans 13 amino acids.

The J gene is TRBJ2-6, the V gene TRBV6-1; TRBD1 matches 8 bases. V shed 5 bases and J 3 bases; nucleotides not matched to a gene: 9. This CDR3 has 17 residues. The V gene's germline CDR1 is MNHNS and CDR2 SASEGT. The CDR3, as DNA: TGTGCCAGCAGTCTTGGACAGGGCCCACATGGGGCCAACGTCCTGACTTTC. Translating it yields CASSLGQGPHGANVLTF.

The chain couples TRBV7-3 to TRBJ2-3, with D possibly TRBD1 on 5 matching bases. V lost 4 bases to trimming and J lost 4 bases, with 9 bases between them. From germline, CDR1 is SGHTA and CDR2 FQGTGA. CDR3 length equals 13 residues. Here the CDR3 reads CASSSQGPDTQYF. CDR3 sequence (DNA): TGTGCCAGCAGCTCGCAGGGCCCAGATACGCAGTATTTT.

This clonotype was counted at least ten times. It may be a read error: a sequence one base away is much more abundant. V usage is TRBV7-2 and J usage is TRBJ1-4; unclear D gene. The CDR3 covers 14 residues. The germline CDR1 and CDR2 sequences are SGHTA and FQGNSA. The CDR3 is CASSYSTTNEKRFF. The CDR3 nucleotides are TGTGCCAGCAGCTACAGCACAACTAATGAAAAACGGTTTTTT. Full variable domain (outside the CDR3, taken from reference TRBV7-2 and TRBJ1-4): GAGVSQSPSNKVTEKGKDVELRCDPISGHTALYWYRQSLGQGLEFLIYFQGNSAPDKSGLPSDRFSAERTGGSVSTLTIQRTQQEDSAVYLCASSYSTTNEKRFFGSGTQLSVL.

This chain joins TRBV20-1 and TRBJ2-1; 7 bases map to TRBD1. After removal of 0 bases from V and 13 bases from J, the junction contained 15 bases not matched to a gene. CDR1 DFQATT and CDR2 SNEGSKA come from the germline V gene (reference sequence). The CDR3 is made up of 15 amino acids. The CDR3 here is CSARDATGSHKTQFF. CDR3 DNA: TGCAGTGCTAGAGATGCGACAGGGTCGCACAAGACCCAGTTCTTC.

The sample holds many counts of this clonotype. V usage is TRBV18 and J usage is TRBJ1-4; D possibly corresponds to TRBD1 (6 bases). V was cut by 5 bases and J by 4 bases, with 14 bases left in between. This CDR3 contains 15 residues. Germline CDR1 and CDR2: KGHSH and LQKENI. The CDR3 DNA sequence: TGTGCCAGCTCATCAGGGGACGGACTTAATGAAAAACTGTTTTTT. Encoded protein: CASSSGDGLNEKLFF.

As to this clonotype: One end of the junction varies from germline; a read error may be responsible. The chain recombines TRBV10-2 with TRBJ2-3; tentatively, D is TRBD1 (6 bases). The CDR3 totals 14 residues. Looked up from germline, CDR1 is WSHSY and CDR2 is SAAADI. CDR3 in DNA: TGCGCCAGCAGTAAACAGGGTTCAGGAGATATGCAGTATTTT. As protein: CASSKQGSGDMQYF.

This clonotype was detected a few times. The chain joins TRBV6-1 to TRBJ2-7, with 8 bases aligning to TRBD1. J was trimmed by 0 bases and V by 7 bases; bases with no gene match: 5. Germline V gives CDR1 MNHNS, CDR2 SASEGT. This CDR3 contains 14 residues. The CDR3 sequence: CASNRDRSSYEQYF. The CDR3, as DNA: TGTGCCAGCAACCGGGACAGGAGCTCCTACGAGCAGTACTTC.

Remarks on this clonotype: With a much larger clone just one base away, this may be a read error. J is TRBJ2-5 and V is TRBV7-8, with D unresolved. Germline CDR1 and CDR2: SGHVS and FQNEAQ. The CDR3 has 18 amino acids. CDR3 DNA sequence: TGTGCCAACAGCTTCCCCGACGGGCACCAAACTATTAGGGAGACCCAGTACTTC. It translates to CANSFPDGHQTIRETQYF.

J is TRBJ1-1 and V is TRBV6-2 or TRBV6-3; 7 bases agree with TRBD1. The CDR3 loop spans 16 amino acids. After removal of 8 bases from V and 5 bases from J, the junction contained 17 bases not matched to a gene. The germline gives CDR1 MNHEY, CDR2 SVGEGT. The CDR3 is CASLVEPTGIITEAFF. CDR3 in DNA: TGTGCCAGCCTCGTCGAGCCGACAGGGATTATAACTGAAGCTTTCTTT.